Given below is one TCR beta chain in context. This sample is part of a study of T cells expressing NK-cell markers. TCRdb reprocessed the 5' RACE reads; each CDR3 protein has one entry and no DNA is given. The repertoire shows roughly 120,000 distinct CDR3 sequences; the top ten hold around 18%. The receptor was isolated from a woman between 18 and 70 years old in good health. The sample was blood T cells: a sorted CD56 or NKG2C T cell subset, CD4+ or CD8+ T cells, or bulk PBMC T cells (not recorded which).

This CDR3 reads CASSGQGETQYF. The chain uses TRBV27 and TRBJ2-5; the TCRdb D gene call, TRBD1, has no DNA to confirm it. This CDR3 contains 12 residues. Germline V gene sequence: CDR1 MNHEY, CDR2 SMNVEV (reference sequence).